Shown below are 11 T cell receptor beta chains from a single sample sequenced in a study of blood T cell repertoires in COVID-19. Some clones are missing from TCRdb's copy, which holds only in-frame ones; the method was immunoSEQ multiplex PCR. The sample has about 320,000 clones, 85% seen once. The sample taken for sequencing was PBMCs or T cells enriched from blood (not recorded which). The receptors derive from a woman aged 30 to 39 who had been exposed to COVID-19.

The chain employs TRBV28 and TRBJ1-6, with D possibly matching TRBD1 (6 bases). Trimming removed 5 bases at V and 2 bases at J, with 10 bases between. Germline V gene sequence: CDR1 MDHEN, CDR2 SYDVKM. This CDR3 spans 15 amino acids. The CDR3 nucleotides read TGTGCCAGCAGTCCAGGACAGACCTATAATTCACCCCTCCACTTT. Translating it yields CASSPGQTYNSPLHF.

The chain links TRBV3-1 (or the pseudogene TRBV3-2) to TRBJ1-5, with no clear D. Looked up from germline, CDR1 is LGHDT and CDR2 is YNNKEL (reference sequence). This CDR3 has 15 residues. V was cut by 1 base and J by 0 bases, with 7 bases left in between. The CDR3 DNA sequence: TGTGCCAGCAGCCAAGTATCAGGTAGCAATCAGCCCCAGCATTTT. Translating it yields CASSQVSGSNQPQHF.

The V gene is TRBV6-5, the J gene TRBJ1-6; TRBD1 aligns across 8 bases. Losses at the gene ends were 10 bases for V and 5 bases for J; bases not matched to a gene: 7. The CDR3 loop spans 14 amino acids. Per the germline V gene, CDR1 is MNHEY and CDR2 is SVGAGI. The CDR3 is CATLDRAHNSPLHF. CDR3 DNA sequence: TGTGCCACTCTGGACAGGGCACATAATTCACCCCTCCACTTT.

The chain combines TRBV27 with TRBJ2-3, with D possibly being TRBD2 (6 bases). CDR1 MNHEY and CDR2 SMNVEV come from the germline V gene (reference sequence). The CDR3 contains 13 residues. Deletions cut 4 bases from V and 7 bases from J, with 12 bases between. The CDR3, as DNA: TGTGCCAGCAGTTATACCGGGAGAAATACGCAGTATTTT. Its protein is CASSYTGRNTQYF.

The V call is TRBV5-4, the J call TRBJ2-1, with 12 positions matching TRBD2. The CDR3 runs 15 residues. V lost 2 bases and J lost 5; bases outside the gene matches: 2. CDR1 is SGHNT, CDR2 YYREEE, per germline (reference sequence). CDR3: CASSFLAGGDNEQFF. The CDR3 DNA sequence: TGTGCCAGCAGCTTCCTAGCGGGGGGGGACAATGAGCAGTTCTTC.

This chain joins TRBV19 and TRBJ2-3; D remains ambiguous. The germline V and J ends were trimmed by 3 bases and 7 bases, with 11 bases remaining between them. From germline, CDR1 is LNHDA and CDR2 SQIVND (reference sequence). The CDR3 has 13 amino acids. CDR3 in DNA: TGTGCCAGTAGTATCATCGGTCCAAATACGCAGTATTTT. The encoded protein is CASSIIGPNTQYF. The full variable domain, rest sourced from reference TRBV19 and TRBJ2-3, is DGGITQSPKYLFRKEGQNVTLSCEQNLNHDAMYWYRQDPGQGLRLIYYSQIVNDFQKGDIAEGYSVSREKKESFPLTVTSAQKNPTAFYLCASSIIGPNTQYFGPGTRLTVL.

This clone was observed a single time. The rearrangement joins TRBV30 to TRBJ1-1; tentatively, D is TRBD1 (6 bases). The CDR3 is made up of 15 amino acids. The V gene's germline CDR1 is GTSNPN and CDR2 SVGIG (reference sequence). The V and J ends lost 5 bases and 1 base respectively, with 17 bases between them. CDR3 DNA sequence: TGTGCCTGGGCCTACAGGGAGATCGGGAACACTGAAGCTTTCTTT. Translating gives CAWAYREIGNTEAFF.

This sequence joins TRBV9 and TRBJ2-3; 7 bases are shared with TRBD2. The CDR3 is 15 amino acids. CDR1 and CDR2 from the germline V gene are SGDLS and YYNGEE. Germline trimming cut 0 bases from V and 4 bases from J; bases unmatched to any gene: 5. The CDR3, as DNA: TGTGCCAGCAGCGTAGCGTGGGGGAGGGCAGATACGCAGTATTTT. This codes for CASSVAWGRADTQYF.

This chain links TRBV19 with TRBJ2-2; tentative D call: TRBD2 (5 bases). CDR3 length equals 12 residues. The germline V gene has CDR1 LNHDA and CDR2 SQIVND (reference sequence). With 7 bases removed from V and 7 bases from J, the gap between germline ends came to 10 bases. The CDR3 loop reads CASTPEGGELFF. The CDR3 bases are TGTGCCAGTACCCCCGAGGGCGGGGAGCTGTTTTTT.

The chain combines TRBV5-1 with TRBJ1-3, with D unresolved. CDR3 size: 11 residues. V lost 4 bases, J lost 3 bases, and 2 bases lay in between. Germline CDR1 is SGHRS and CDR2 is YFSETQ. CDR3: CASSRGNTIYF. DNA of the CDR3: TGCGCCAGCAGCCGTGGAAACACCATATATTTT.

The rearrangement uses TRBV18 and TRBJ2-2, with 8 bases identical to TRBD1. Unmatched junction bases numbered 5, after V lost 2 bases and J lost 6 bases. The germline V gene encodes CDR1 KGHSH and CDR2 LQKENI. The CDR3 loop spans 15 amino acids. The DNA of the CDR3 is TGTGCCAGCTCACCAGCCAGGGGGCGCGCCGGGGAGCTGTTTTTT. Residues: CASSPARGRAGELFF.